This T cell receptor beta chain was sequenced during a study of vaccination effects on CD4 cells after COVID-19. Whole-study context: Post-vaccine specimens were collected at a median of 72 days following the second dose.

With regard to this clone: Its antigen is undetermined.

ViraFEST assay sequencing came after antigen-specific CD4+ T cells were expanded with viral peptide pools. The culture ran for roughly ten days before CD4+ T cells were isolated. The person was diagnosed with PCR-confirmed SARS-CoV-2 infection between March and December 2020. Participants received two doses of either the BNT162b2 or mRNA-1273 vaccine. Assay: immunoSEQ multiplex PCR; the TCRdb copy retains only in-frame clones and omits some. The sample consists of approximately 15,000 clones, around three quarters of them appearing once. Germline V CDR1 and CDR2: SNHLY, FYNNEI. CDR3 length equals 16 residues. Between the trimmed V and J ends, which lost 6 bases and 7 bases, there was a span of 21 bases.

The origin of this receptor is a human donor who had a prior SARS-CoV-2 infection. The chain is built from TRBV2 and TRBJ2-2, with a tentative D call TRBD2 (6 bases). The sample was CD4+ T cells from PBMCs cultured with HCoV-NL63 spike peptides, taken after COVID-19 vaccination. The CDR3: CASSSLPWGEDGELFF. CDR3 DNA: TGTGCCAGCAGCTCCTTACCATGGGGGGAAGACGGGGAGCTGTTTTTT.